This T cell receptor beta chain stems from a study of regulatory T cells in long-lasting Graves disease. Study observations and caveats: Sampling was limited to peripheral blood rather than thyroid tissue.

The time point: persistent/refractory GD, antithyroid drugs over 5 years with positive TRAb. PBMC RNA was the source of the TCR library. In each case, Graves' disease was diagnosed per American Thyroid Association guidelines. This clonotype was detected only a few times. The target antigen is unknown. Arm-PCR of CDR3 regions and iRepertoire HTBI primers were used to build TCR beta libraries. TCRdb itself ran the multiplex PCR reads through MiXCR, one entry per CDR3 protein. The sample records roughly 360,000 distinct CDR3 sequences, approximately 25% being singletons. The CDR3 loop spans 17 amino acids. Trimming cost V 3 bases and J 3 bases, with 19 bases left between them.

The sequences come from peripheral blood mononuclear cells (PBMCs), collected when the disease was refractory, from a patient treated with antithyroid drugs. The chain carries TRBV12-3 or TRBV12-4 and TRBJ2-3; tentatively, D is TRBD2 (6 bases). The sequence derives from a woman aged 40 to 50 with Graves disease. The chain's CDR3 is CASSFPLAGTITDTQYF. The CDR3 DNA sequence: TGTGCCAGCAGTTTTCCCTTGGCGGGAACTATTACAGATACGCAGTATTTT.